The rows below give T cell receptor beta chains drawn from one sample of a study of cytomegalovirus exposure and HLA in healthy donors. The data were produced by immunoSEQ multiplex PCR, yet TCRdb's version contains in-frame clones alone and is incomplete. The table has around 130,000 clones, roughly 82% seen once; the top ten hold roughly 3%. The sample consisted of PBMCs. Every receptor here comes from a man aged 45-65 years in good health and CMV-seronegative. Each CDR3 is given with its conserved first and last residue. A D gene is named only where the DNA matches it firmly. Clone sizes are given selectively: once, few, many, or a class where the clone is expanded.

cdr3_nt cdr3_aa j_call clone_size d_call v_call
TGTGCCAGCAGCTTAGTCCTAACAGATACGCAGTATTTT CASSLVLTDTQYF TRBJ2-3 few . TRBV7-9
TGTGCCAGCACCCCAGGACTAGCGCCTTACAATGAGCAGTTCTTC CASTPGLAPYNEQFF TRBJ2-1 . TRBD2 TRBV27
TGCGCCAGCAGCCAAGAAAGGGGCGCTGGGGCCAACGTCCTGACTTTC CASSQERGAGANVLTF TRBJ2-6 . . TRBV4-3
TGCAGCGTGATATTCGGGGGAGCTAACTATGGCTACACCTTC CSVIFGGANYGYTF TRBJ1-2 few . TRBV29-1
TGTGCCAGCAGCCCTAACGTAAGGGGGCTGGCCTACGAGCAGTACTTC CASSPNVRGLAYEQYF TRBJ2-7 . TRBD1 TRBV5-4
TGTGCCAGCAGCCAAGATCGGGGACTAACCGGGGAGCTGTTTTTT CASSQDRGLTGELFF TRBJ2-2 . TRBD2 TRBV4-2
TGTGCCAGCAGGAAGGACAGGGGGACGCGTCAGACCCAGTACTTC CASRKDRGTRQTQYF TRBJ2-5 . TRBD1 TRBV27
TGTGCCAGCAGCTTGGACAGCATCACCGGGGAGCTGTTTTTT CASSLDSITGELFF TRBJ2-2 . . TRBV5-4
TGTGCCAGCTCACCGGGGGGGCCCTACGAGCAGTACTTC CASSPGGPYEQYF TRBJ2-7 . . TRBV18
TGTGCCAGCAGCCCTTCCGGGACAGGAAAAGAAAAACTGTTTTTT CASSPSGTGKEKLFF TRBJ1-4 . TRBD1 TRBV5-6
TGTGCCAGCAGCGTACAGGGGTTCCAAGAGACCCAGTACTTC CASSVQGFQETQYF TRBJ2-5 . TRBD1 TRBV7-2
TGTGCCAGCAGCTTATCTAGGGGGCTAGCGGGTGGCAATGAGCAGTTCTTC CASSLSRGLAGGNEQFF TRBJ2-1 . . TRBV7-2
TGCGCCAGCAGCTTGGAGAGACTAGCGGGGGGGCCCTACGAGCAGTACTTC CASSLERLAGGPYEQYF TRBJ2-7 . TRBD2 TRBV5-1
TGCGCCAGCAGCCCTGGACAGGGGAGTGGGACCCAGTACTTC CASSPGQGSGTQYF TRBJ2-5 . TRBD1 TRBV5-1
TGTGCCAGCAGCCGAGGGCGGGGGAAAAACATTCAGTACTTC CASSRGRGKNIQYF TRBJ2-4 . TRBD2 TRBV5-4
TGTGCCAGCAGTTACTCGACTCAGACGGATGGCTACACCTTC CASSYSTQTDGYTF TRBJ1-2 . . TRBV6-5
TGTGCCTACCGGGACAGGGGTTTCGGAAAACTGTTTTTT CAYRDRGFGKLFF TRBJ1-4 . TRBD1 TRBV30
TGCGCCAGCAGCTCAGAAGTCGCAGATACGCAGTATTTT CASSSEVADTQYF TRBJ2-3 . . TRBV5-1
TGTGCCAGCACCCCGACCGGGACAGGACCGAGCTCTGGAAACACCATATATTTT CASTPTGTGPSSGNTIYF TRBJ1-3 . TRBD1 TRBV2
TGCAGCGTTGAAGGGGCGACAGGGGGTTCCTACGAGCAGTACTTC CSVEGATGGSYEQYF TRBJ2-7 . TRBD1 TRBV29-1
TGTGCCAGCAGTTACAGGGGCTACGAGCAGTACTTC CASSYRGYEQYF TRBJ2-7 . . TRBV6-5
TGTGCCAGCAGGTCGGGACTAGCTAGCAATGAGCAGTTCTTC CASRSGLASNEQFF TRBJ2-1 . TRBD2 TRBV7-3
TGTGCTAGCAGCCGAGGGGCTAGCGGGGAGCGCTACGAGCAGTACTTC CASSRGASGERYEQYF TRBJ2-7 . TRBD2 TRBV7-7
TGTGCCAGCAGCCTCATGGGACTGCAAGAGACCCAGTACTTC CASSLMGLQETQYF TRBJ2-5 . . TRBV7-9
TGTGCCTATACGACAGGGCCCTACGAGCAGTACTTC CAYTTGPYEQYF TRBJ2-7 . TRBD1 TRBV30
TGTGCCAGCAGCTTTGTTCTCTACGAGCAGTACTTC CASSFVLYEQYF TRBJ2-7 few . TRBV12-1
TGTGCCAGCAGCACTAATAGCAATCAGCCCCAGCATTTT CASSTNSNQPQHF TRBJ1-5 . . TRBV7-9
TGTGCCAGCAGCTTGCTCGGGACAGACTACGAGCAGTACTTC CASSLLGTDYEQYF TRBJ2-7 . TRBD1 TRBV11-2
TGCGCCAGCAGCCACGAACGGGAGGGGCCCAACTATGGCTACACCTTC CASSHEREGPNYGYTF TRBJ1-2 . . TRBV4-1
TGTGCCAGCAGGGTACAGGGATATGAAAAACTGTTTTTT CASRVQGYEKLFF TRBJ1-4 . . TRBV6-4
TGTGCCAGTATTAGTTCGGGAGATCAGCCCCAGCATTTT CASISSGDQPQHF TRBJ1-5 . . TRBV19
TGTGCCAGCTCACCCGGTCGGACAGGAACCTACGAGCAGTACTTC CASSPGRTGTYEQYF TRBJ2-7 few TRBD1 TRBV18
TGTGCCAGCAGAGGGACAGTCCCTGGGGCCAACGTCCTGACTTTC CASRGTVPGANVLTF TRBJ2-6 . TRBD1 TRBV6-1
TGTGCCAGCAGCCCAGCGGGAGGCTCTGGAAACACCATATATTTT CASSPAGGSGNTIYF TRBJ1-3 once . TRBV4-2
TGCGCCAGCAGTCATACAGGGCTGGGGAACACTGAAGCTTTCTTT CASSHTGLGNTEAFF TRBJ1-1 . . TRBV4-3
TGTGCCAGCAGCCAGGTCAGCGGGGGGGCCCATGAGCAGTTCTTC CASSQVSGGAHEQFF TRBJ2-1 . TRBD2 TRBV4-2
TGCAGCGTTGAACGGGCTAGCGGGGGGTTTCACAATGAGCAGTTCTTC CSVERASGGFHNEQFF TRBJ2-1 few TRBD2 TRBV29-1